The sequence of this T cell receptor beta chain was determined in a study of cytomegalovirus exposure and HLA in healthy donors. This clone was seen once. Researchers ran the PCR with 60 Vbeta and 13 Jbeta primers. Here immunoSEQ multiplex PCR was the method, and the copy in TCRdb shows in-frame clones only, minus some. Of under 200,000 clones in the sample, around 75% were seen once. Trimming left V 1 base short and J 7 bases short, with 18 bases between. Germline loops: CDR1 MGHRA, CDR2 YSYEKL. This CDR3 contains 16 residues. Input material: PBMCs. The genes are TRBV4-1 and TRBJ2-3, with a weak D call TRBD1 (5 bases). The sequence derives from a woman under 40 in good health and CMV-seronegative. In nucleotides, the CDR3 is TGCGCCAGCAGCCAAGGGGGCCAGCTCACCGGTTATACGCAGTATTTT. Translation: CASSQGGQLTGYTQYF.